The table lists the clone carrying this TCR beta chain with a few counts. The CDR3 spans 14 residues. Trimming took 6 bases from V and 8 from J, leaving 16 bases between them. The entry originates in a study of Graves' ophthalmopathy and Graves' hyperthyroidism. PBMCs were isolated by Ficoll-Paque density gradient centrifugation, using 7.5 to 10 ml of fresh peripheral blood as the starting material. Investigators amplified TCR beta CDR3 regions from RNA transcripts. HTBI primers were employed in first-round RT-PCR, then a second-round multiplex PCR followed. TCRdb passed the multiplex PCR reads through MiXCR, listing each CDR3 protein once. The sample consists of approximately 480,000 distinct CDR3 sequences, under 15% of them appearing once.

Sequenced sample: blood. The receptor's source is a woman aged 25 to 39 with Graves' ophthalmopathy. The rearrangement links TRBV12-3 or TRBV12-4 to TRBJ1-4; D gene uncertain. The CDR3 DNA follows: TGTGCCAGCAGCCCCCGATGGGTAGGCGAAAAACTGTTTTTT. It is translated as CASSPRWVGEKLFF.